This T cell receptor beta chain stems from a study of blood T cell repertoires in COVID-19. Across the study: The study drew acute and convalescent COVID-19 samples from the United States, Italy and Spain.

Germline V gives CDR1 LNHDA, CDR2 SQIVND (reference sequence). The CDR3 covers 15 residues. V was pared by 7 bases and J by 2 bases, with 8 bases of the junction left unmatched. Data came from immunoSEQ multiplex PCR; TCRdb stores just in-frame clones and leaves some out. The profile shows hundreds of thousands of clones, 65% to 85% of them singletons. This receptor was taken from a woman in her forties or fifties with acute or convalescent COVID-19. The genes are TRBV19 and TRBJ1-5, with TRBD1 matching 7 bases. Sequences were obtained from peripheral blood. The CDR3 DNA reads as TGTGCCAGTACCCCGCGAGGGACAGGCAATCAGCCCCAGCATTTT. Encoded protein: CASTPRGTGNQPQHF. Using reference TRBV19 and TRBJ1-5 for the parts outside the CDR3, the full variable domain is DGGITQSPKYLFRKEGQNVTLSCEQNLNHDAMYWYRQDPGQGLRLIYYSQIVNDFQKGDIAEGYSVSREKKESFPLTVTSAQKNPTAFYLCASTPRGTGNQPQHFGDGTRLSIL.